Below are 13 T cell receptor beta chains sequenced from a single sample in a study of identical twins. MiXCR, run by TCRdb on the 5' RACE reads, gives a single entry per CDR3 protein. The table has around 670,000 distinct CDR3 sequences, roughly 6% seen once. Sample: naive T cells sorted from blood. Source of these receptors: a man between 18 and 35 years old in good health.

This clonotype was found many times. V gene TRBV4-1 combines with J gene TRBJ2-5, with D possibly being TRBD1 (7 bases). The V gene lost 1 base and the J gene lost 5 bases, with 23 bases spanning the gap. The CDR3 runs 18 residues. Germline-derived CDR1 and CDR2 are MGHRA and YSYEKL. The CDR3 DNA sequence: TGCGCCAGCAGCCAAGTGGCGGGACAGACTAAGGGTATGGAGACCCAGTACTTC. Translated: CASSQVAGQTKGMETQYF.

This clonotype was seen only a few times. CDR3 loop: CASSLCIRIAGAGETQYF. The CDR3 region has the DNA TGTGCCAGCAGTTTATGCATTCGAATAGCGGGAGCAGGTGAGACCCAGTACTTC. This chain uses TRBV28 with TRBJ2-5; TRBD2 agrees at 9 bases. V shed 0 bases, J shed 5 bases, and the junction held 13 bases outside the gene matches. Germline lookup yields CDR1 MDHEN and CDR2 SYDVKM. The CDR3 runs to 18 residues.

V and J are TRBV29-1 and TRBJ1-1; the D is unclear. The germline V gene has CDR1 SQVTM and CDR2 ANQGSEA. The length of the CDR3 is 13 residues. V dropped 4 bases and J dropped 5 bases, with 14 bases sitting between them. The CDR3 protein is CSVVVFGGTEAFF. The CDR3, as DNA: TGCAGCGTTGTAGTTTTTGGCGGGACTGAAGCTTTCTTT.

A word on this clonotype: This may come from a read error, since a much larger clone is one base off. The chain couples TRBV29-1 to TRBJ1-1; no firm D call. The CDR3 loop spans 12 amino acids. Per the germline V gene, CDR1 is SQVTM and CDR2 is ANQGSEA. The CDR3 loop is CSVVGRHTKAFF. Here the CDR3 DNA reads TGCAGCGTTGTAGGGAGGCACACTAAAGCTTTCTTT.

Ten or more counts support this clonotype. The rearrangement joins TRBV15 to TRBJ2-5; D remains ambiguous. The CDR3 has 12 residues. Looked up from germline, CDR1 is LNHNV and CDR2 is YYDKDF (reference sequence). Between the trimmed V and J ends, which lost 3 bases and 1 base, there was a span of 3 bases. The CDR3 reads CATSRIQETQYF. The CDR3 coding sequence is TGTGCCACCAGCAGGATCCAAGAGACCCAGTACTTC.

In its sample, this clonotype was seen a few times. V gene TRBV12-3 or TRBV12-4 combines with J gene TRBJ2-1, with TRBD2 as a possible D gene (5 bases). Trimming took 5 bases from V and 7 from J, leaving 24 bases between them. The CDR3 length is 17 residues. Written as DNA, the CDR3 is TGTGCCAGCAGTCCCCGGGCGGGCTCCCGTGCCCTAAATGAGCAGTTCTTC. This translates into CASSPRAGSRALNEQFF.

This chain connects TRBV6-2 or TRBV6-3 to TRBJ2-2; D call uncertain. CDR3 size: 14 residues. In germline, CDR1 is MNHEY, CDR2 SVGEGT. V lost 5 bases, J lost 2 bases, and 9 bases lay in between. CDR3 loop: CASSRYRNTGELFF. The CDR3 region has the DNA TGTGCCAGCAGTAGGTACCGCAACACCGGGGAGCTGTTTTTT.

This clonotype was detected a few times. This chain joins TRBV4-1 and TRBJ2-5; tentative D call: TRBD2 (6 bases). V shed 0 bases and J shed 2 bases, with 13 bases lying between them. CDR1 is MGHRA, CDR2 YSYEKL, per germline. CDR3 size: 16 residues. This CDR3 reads CASSQEEKRAQETQYF. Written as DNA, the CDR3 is TGCGCCAGCAGCCAAGAGGAGAAGCGGGCGCAAGAGACCCAGTACTTC.

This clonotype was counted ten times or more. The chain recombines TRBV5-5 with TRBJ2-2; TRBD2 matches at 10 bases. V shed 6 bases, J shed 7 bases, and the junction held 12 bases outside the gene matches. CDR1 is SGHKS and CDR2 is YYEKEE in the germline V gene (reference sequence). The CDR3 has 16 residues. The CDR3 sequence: CASNIGAGGLDGELFF. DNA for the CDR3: TGTGCCAGCAACATAGGAGCGGGAGGGCTGGACGGGGAGCTGTTTTTT. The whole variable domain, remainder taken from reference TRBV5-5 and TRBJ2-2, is DAGVTQSPTHLIKTRGQQVTLRCSPISGHKSVSWYQQVLGQGPQFIFQYYEKEERGRGNFPDRFSARQFPNYSSELNVNALLLGDSALYLCASNIGAGGLDGELFFGEGSRLTVL.

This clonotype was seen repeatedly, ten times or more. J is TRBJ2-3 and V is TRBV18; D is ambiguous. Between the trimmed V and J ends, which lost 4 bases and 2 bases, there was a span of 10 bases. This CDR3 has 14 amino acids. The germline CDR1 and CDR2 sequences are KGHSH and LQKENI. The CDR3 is CASSRSKPTDTQYF. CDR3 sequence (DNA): TGTGCCAGCTCACGTAGCAAGCCCACAGATACGCAGTATTTT.

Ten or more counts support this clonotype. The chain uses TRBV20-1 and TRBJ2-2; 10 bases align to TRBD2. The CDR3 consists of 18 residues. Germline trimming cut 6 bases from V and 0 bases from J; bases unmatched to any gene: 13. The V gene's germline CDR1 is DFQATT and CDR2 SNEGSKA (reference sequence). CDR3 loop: CSARGAGGLRSNTGELFF. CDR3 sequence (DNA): TGCAGTGCACGCGGAGCGGGAGGGCTGAGATCGAACACCGGGGAGCTGTTTTTT.

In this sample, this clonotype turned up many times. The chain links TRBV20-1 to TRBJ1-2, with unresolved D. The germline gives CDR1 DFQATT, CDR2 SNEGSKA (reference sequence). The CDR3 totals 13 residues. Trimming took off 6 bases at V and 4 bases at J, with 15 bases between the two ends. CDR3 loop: CSASLADGYGYTF. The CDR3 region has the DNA TGCAGTGCCAGTTTGGCGGACGGCTATGGCTACACCTTC.

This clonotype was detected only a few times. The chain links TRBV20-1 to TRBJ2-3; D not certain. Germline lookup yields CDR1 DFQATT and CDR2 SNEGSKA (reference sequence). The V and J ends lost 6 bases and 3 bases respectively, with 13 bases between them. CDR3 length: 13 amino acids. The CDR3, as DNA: TGCAGTGCGGGCATACCCCCGACAGATACGCAGTATTTT. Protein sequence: CSAGIPPTDTQYF.